These T cell receptor beta chains were read from a single sample in a study of blood T cell repertoires in COVID-19. Profiling relied on immunoSEQ multiplex PCR, and the TCRdb table lists in-frame clones only, not all of them. The table includes 110,000 or so clones, roughly 90% detected once. Sequenced input: peripheral blood. The receptors here all came from a human donor in a cohort sampled during active COVID-19. CDR3s include the opening cysteine and the closing phenylalanine or tryptophan. D genes are given only for firm matches. Not every row has a clone size; where given, it reads once, few, many or a size class.

v_call	j_call	clone_size	cdr3_length	d_call	cdr3_nt	cdr3_aa
TRBV5-1	TRBJ2-5	-	18	TRBD2	TGCGCCAGCGGATCGGGACTAGCGGGGGGCTCCCACCAAGAGACCCAGTACTTC	CASGSGLAGGSHQETQYF
TRBV19	TRBJ1-1	-	13	-	TGTGCCAGTAGTTCCAGGACACTACCTGAAGCTTTCTTT	CASSSRTLPEAFF
TRBV5-1	TRBJ1-6	-	14	-	TGCGCCAGCAGCCCCGGGGTATCTTGGTCACCCCTCCACTTT	CASSPGVSWSPLHF
TRBV7-3	TRBJ1-1	-	13	-	TGTGCCAGCAGCCTTGCTCCGGACACTGAAGCTTTCTTT	CASSLAPDTEAFF
TRBV10-1	TRBJ2-5	-	15	-	TGCGCCAGCAGTGAGTCGATGGTGGGAGAAGAGACCCAGTACTTC	CASSESMVGEETQYF
TRBV3-1/TRBV3-2	TRBJ2-2	-	19	TRBD2	TGTGCCAGCAGCCCATTCCCGGGACTAGCGGGGGCGAACACCGGGGAGCTGTTTTTT	CASSPFPGLAGANTGELFF
TRBV28	TRBJ2-7	-	14	TRBD2	TGTGCCAGCAGACGACTAGCGGGATCCTACGAGCAGTACTTC	CASRRLAGSYEQYF
TRBV12-3/TRBV12-4	TRBJ2-7	-	12	-	TGTGCCAGCAGGCCGGGAGCGGGCGAGCAGTACTTC	CASRPGAGEQYF
TRBV5-1	TRBJ1-2	-	13	-	TGCGCCAGCAGCAGAGATACTACCAACGGCTACACCTTC	CASSRDTTNGYTF
TRBV5-1	TRBJ1-1	-	15	-	TGCGCCAGCAGTTATGAGGGGGGGCAGAACACTGAAGCTTTCTTT	CASSYEGGQNTEAFF
TRBV5-8	TRBJ2-5	-	17	TRBD2	TGTGCCAGCAGCCAAGGACTAGCGGGGGGCGCGGGGGAGACCCAGTACTTC	CASSQGLAGGAGETQYF
TRBV7-9	TRBJ1-4	few	14	-	TGTGCCAGCAGCCCGACAGTCCAAGGGGAAAAACTGTTTTTT	CASSPTVQGEKLFF
TRBV10-3	TRBJ1-1	-	15	-	TGTGCCATCAGTGAACCCGCCGGGGAGAACACTGAAGCTTTCTTT	CAISEPAGENTEAFF